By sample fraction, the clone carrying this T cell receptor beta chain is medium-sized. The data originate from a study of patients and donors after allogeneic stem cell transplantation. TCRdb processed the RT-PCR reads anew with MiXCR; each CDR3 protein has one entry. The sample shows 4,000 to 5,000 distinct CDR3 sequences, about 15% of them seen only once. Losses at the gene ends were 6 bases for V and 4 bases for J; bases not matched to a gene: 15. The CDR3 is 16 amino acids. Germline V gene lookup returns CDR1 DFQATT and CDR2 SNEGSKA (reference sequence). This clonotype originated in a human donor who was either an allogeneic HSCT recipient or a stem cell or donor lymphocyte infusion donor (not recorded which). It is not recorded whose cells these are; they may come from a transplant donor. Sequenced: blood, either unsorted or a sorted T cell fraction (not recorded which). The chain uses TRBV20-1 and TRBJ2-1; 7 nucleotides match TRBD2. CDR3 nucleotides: TGCAGTGCCGCCCGGGAGGAGGCTCATTTTTACAATGAGCAGTTCTTC. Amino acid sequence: CSAAREEAHFYNEQFF.